The 26 T cell receptor beta chains in this list originate from one sample, sequenced in a study of blood T cell repertoires in COVID-19. Sequencing was performed with immunoSEQ multiplex PCR; in TCRdb, only in-frame clones are kept and a portion is missing. This sample carries around 130,000 clones, roughly 80% of them seen once, and the ten largest clones take roughly 15%. Sequenced: peripheral blood. The receptor source for this set is a woman aged 45-65 years with acute or convalescent COVID-19.

This clone was detected only a few times. This chain uses TRBV2 with TRBJ1-1; unclear D gene. The V end lost 6 bases, the J end lost 5 bases, and 19 bases lay between the germline ends. Per the germline V gene, CDR1 is SNHLY and CDR2 is FYNNEI. The CDR3 has 15 amino acids. CDR3 nucleotide sequence: TGTGCCAGCAGGGCCCAACCAGTCCCCAGGACTGAAGCTTTCTTT. Translating gives CASRAQPVPRTEAFF.

This chain uses TRBV30 with TRBJ1-4; 7 bases agree with TRBD1. This CDR3 is 15 amino acids long. With 0 bases clipped from V and 2 bases from J, the junction kept 3 bases outside the gene matches. Germline-derived CDR1 and CDR2 are GTSNPN and SVGIG (reference sequence). CDR3 protein: CAWSVQGSTNEKLFF. The DNA for the CDR3 is TGTGCCTGGAGTGTACAGGGGTCTACTAATGAAAAACTGTTTTTT.

This chain uses TRBV11-2 with TRBJ2-1; maybe TRBD2 (5 bases). The CDR3 is made up of 15 amino acids. The germline CDR1 and CDR2 sequences are SGHAT and FQNNGV. V lost 5 bases to trimming and J lost 4 bases, with 15 bases between them. The CDR3 sequence: CASSAELGTYNEQFF. For the CDR3, the DNA is TGTGCCAGCAGCGCGGAACTAGGTACGTACAATGAGCAGTTCTTC. The complete variable domain, with remaining parts taken from reference TRBV11-2 and TRBJ2-1, reads EAGVAQSPRYKIIEKRQSVAFWCNPISGHATLYWYQQILGQGPKLLIQFQNNGVVDDSQLPKDRFSAERLKGVDSTLKIQPAKLEDSAVYLCASSAELGTYNEQFFGPGTRLTVL.

CDR3: CASKRGKAEEAFF. As DNA, the CDR3 is TGTGCCAGCAAACGTGGAAAGGCGGAAGAAGCTTTCTTT. J is TRBJ1-1 and V is TRBV6-5; D is undetermined. Trimming cost V 7 bases and J 8 bases, with 17 bases left between them. CDR1 MNHEY and CDR2 SVGAGI come from the germline V gene. The CDR3 consists of 13 residues.

This clone was observed a single time. The chain links TRBV10-3 to TRBJ1-5, with 9 nucleotides matching TRBD1. Trimming took 0 bases from V and 0 from J; bases not matched to a gene: 6. Germline V gene lookup returns CDR1 ENHRY and CDR2 SYGVKD. This CDR3 contains 18 residues. The CDR3: CAISESRTGDPSNQPQHF. The DNA for the CDR3 is TGTGCCATCAGTGAGTCTCGGACAGGGGATCCTAGCAATCAGCCCCAGCATTTT.

V and J are TRBV5-1 and TRBJ1-6, with D maybe TRBD1 (5 bases). V was trimmed by 2 bases and J by 9 bases, leaving 15 bases between them. The germline CDR1 and CDR2 sequences are SGHRS and YFSETQ. This CDR3 is 15 amino acids long. The CDR3 bases are TGCGCCAGCAGCTTAGGGCAGGGATCAGGTTCACCCCTCCACTTT. This encodes CASSLGQGSGSPLHF.

The V and J genes are TRBV27 and TRBJ2-1, with D possibly TRBD2 on 6 matching bases. The CDR3 extends over 12 amino acids. Deletions cut 5 bases from V and 11 bases from J, with 13 bases between. Germline-derived CDR1 and CDR2 are MNHEY and SMNVEV (reference sequence). The CDR3 loop reads CASSIAGWQQFF. For the CDR3, the DNA is TGTGCCAGCAGTATTGCGGGGTGGCAGCAGTTCTTC.

This rearrangement joins TRBV9 to TRBJ2-3, with TRBD2 matching over 11 bases. The CDR3 consists of 15 residues. Germline V gene sequence: CDR1 SGDLS, CDR2 YYNGEE. J lost 1 base, V lost 3 bases, and 1 base had no gene match. DNA of the CDR3: TGTGCCAGCAGCGCGGGACTAGCGGGCACAGATACGCAGTATTTT. Its protein product is CASSAGLAGTDTQYF.

This clone was detected a few times. The CDR3 loop is CASRRDFIPMNTEAFF. Written as DNA, the CDR3 is TGTGCCAGTAGAAGGGACTTCATACCCATGAACACTGAAGCTTTCTTT. The chain couples TRBV19 to TRBJ1-1; D perhaps matches TRBD1 (5 bases). This CDR3 comprises 16 residues. Germline V lookup: CDR1 LNHDA, CDR2 SQIVND (reference sequence). V was shortened by 6 bases and J by 0 bases, with 17 bases between the two germline ends.

This clone was detected once. The chain couples TRBV7-6 to TRBJ1-6, with 8 nucleotides matching TRBD1. J gave up 8 bases and V 1 base, and 4 bases lay outside the gene matches. Germline V gives CDR1 SGHVS, CDR2 FNYEAQ. The CDR3 is made up of 15 amino acids. The CDR3 DNA sequence: TGTGCCAGCAGCTTAGTGGCAGGGGGCTATTCACCCCTCCACTTT. Its protein is CASSLVAGGYSPLHF.

The chain combines TRBV6-5 with TRBJ2-3, with no clear D. This CDR3 has 14 residues. Germline V gene sequence: CDR1 MNHEY, CDR2 SVGAGI. The ends were cut back, 6 bases at V and 1 base at J, with 11 bases in the middle. The chain's CDR3 is CASSRVPGTDTQYF. In DNA form, the CDR3 reads TGTGCCAGCAGCCGGGTCCCGGGCACAGATACGCAGTATTTT.

This clone occurred once. V gene TRBV7-3 combines with J gene TRBJ2-1; the D gene is possibly TRBD1 (5 bases). Germline lookup yields CDR1 SGHTA and CDR2 FQGTGA. V shed 0 bases and J shed 1 base, with 7 bases lying between them. CDR3 length equals 15 residues. DNA of the CDR3: TGTGCCAGCAGCTTAACAGGACAATCCTACAATGAGCAGTTCTTC. Translated, it gives CASSLTGQSYNEQFF.

The chain employs TRBV5-1 and TRBJ2-1, with D possibly matching TRBD2 (6 bases). The V and J ends lost 3 bases and 4 bases respectively, with 11 bases between them. The CDR3 length is 14 residues. CDR1 is SGHRS, CDR2 YFSETQ, per germline. Here the CDR3 reads CASSWRDVYNEQFF. The CDR3 nucleotides read TGCGCCAGCAGCTGGCGGGACGTATACAATGAGCAGTTCTTC.

This clone has just one count. The CDR3 loop reads CASSLGATGNNSPLHF. The CDR3 DNA is TGCGCCAGCAGCTTGGGAGCTACCGGGAACAATTCACCCCTCCACTTT. The chain couples TRBV5-1 to TRBJ1-6; D unclear. The CDR3 covers 16 residues. Germline V gene lookup returns CDR1 SGHRS and CDR2 YFSETQ. V dropped 0 bases and J dropped 7 bases, with 14 bases sitting between them.

The chain links TRBV5-1 to TRBJ1-1; a weak D match, TRBD1 (5 bases). The germline V and J ends were trimmed by 3 bases and 4 bases, with 13 bases remaining between them. The CDR3 consists of 14 residues. CDR1 and CDR2 (germline): SGHRS, YFSETQ. This CDR3 is CASSSDTVATEAFF. The CDR3 coding sequence is TGCGCCAGCAGCTCGGACACTGTGGCCACTGAAGCTTTCTTT.

The rearrangement uses TRBV11-3 and TRBJ1-1; 7 bases agree with TRBD1. Germline V gene sequence: CDR1 SGHNT, CDR2 YENEEA. With 2 bases clipped from V and 5 bases from J, the junction kept 2 bases outside the gene matches. This CDR3 has 13 residues. The CDR3 loop is CASSLTRGTEAFF. CDR3 nucleotide sequence: TGTGCCAGCAGCTTAACCAGGGGGACTGAAGCTTTCTTT.

As regards this clone: Additional DNA sequences in this sample encode the identical CDR3. The V and J genes are TRBV5-1 and TRBJ1-1; unclear D gene. The V end lost 1 base, the J end lost 1 base, and 8 bases lay between the germline ends. CDR1 SGHRS and CDR2 YFSETQ come from the germline V gene. The CDR3 loop spans 14 amino acids. In nucleotides, the CDR3 is TGCGCCAGCAGCTTGTCAGGTCGGAACACTGAAGCTTTCTTT. Protein sequence: CASSLSGRNTEAFF.

This sequence joins TRBV15 and TRBJ1-1; D gene uncertain. V was cut by 2 bases and J by 5 bases, with 15 bases left in between. In germline, CDR1 is LNHNV, CDR2 YYDKDF (reference sequence). The CDR3 runs 15 residues. CDR3 region: CATSRPLKRFTEAFF. The DNA for the CDR3 is TGTGCCACCAGCAGACCCCTAAAGCGGTTTACTGAAGCTTTCTTT.

V and J are TRBV9 and TRBJ1-3, with 7 bases fitting TRBD1. Germline assignment: CDR1 SGDLS and CDR2 YYNGEE. The CDR3 runs 15 residues. Unmatched junction bases numbered 2, after V lost 0 bases and J lost 2 bases. The CDR3 loop reads CASSVGQGTGNTIYF. The CDR3 DNA is TGTGCCAGCAGCGTAGGACAGGGTACTGGAAACACCATATATTTT. Looking up the rest from reference TRBV9 and TRBJ1-3 gives the full variable domain: DSGVTQTPKHLITATGQRVTLRCSPRSGDLSVYWYQQSLDQGLQFLIQYYNGEERAKGNILERFSAQQFPDLHSELNLSSLELGDSALYFCASSVGQGTGNTIYFGEGSWLTVV.

This rearrangement joins TRBV6-5 to TRBJ1-1; D unclear. This CDR3 region has 13 residues. V was shortened by 4 bases and J by 3 bases, with 9 bases between the two germline ends. Germline CDR1 reads MNHEY; CDR2 reads SVGAGI. The CDR3 DNA follows: TGTGCCAGCAGTTTTACACAATACACTGAAGCTTTCTTT. Translated, it gives CASSFTQYTEAFF.

The chain combines TRBV5-1 with TRBJ1-1, with 7 nucleotides matching TRBD1. Per the germline V gene, CDR1 is SGHRS and CDR2 is YFSETQ. The CDR3 is made up of 16 amino acids. V gave up 2 bases and J gave up 3 bases; unmatched junction bases: 10. The CDR3, as DNA: TGCGCCAGCAGCTTAAGAGGGGGCGCGGTAGACACTGAAGCTTTCTTT. It yields the protein CASSLRGGAVDTEAFF.

The gene calls are TRBV2 and TRBJ2-7; 7 nucleotides align to TRBD1. Germline V CDR1 and CDR2: SNHLY, FYNNEI. The CDR3 runs 13 residues. The junction had 2 bases not matched to a gene; V was cut back by 6 bases and J by 0 bases. Written as DNA, the CDR3 is TGTGCCAGCAGGCCAGGGGGCTCCTACGAGCAGTACTTC. Its translation is CASRPGGSYEQYF.

The genes are TRBV2 and TRBJ1-6, with no clear D. CDR1 and CDR2 (germline): SNHLY, FYNNEI. V dropped 2 bases and J dropped 1 base, with 12 bases sitting between them. The CDR3 covers 17 residues. The CDR3 DNA is TGTGCCAGCAGTGAAAGACAACTGAGTTCCTATAATTCACCCCTCCACTTT. Translating gives CASSERQLSSYNSPLHF.

The genes are TRBV2 and TRBJ2-3; TRBD2 matches at 13 bases. The trim removed 5 bases at V and 6 bases at J, leaving 5 bases unmatched. CDR3 length equals 15 residues. Germline V gives CDR1 SNHLY, CDR2 FYNNEI. Here the CDR3 reads CASSPRTSGGDTQYF. CDR3 sequence (DNA): TGTGCCAGCAGTCCCCGGACTAGCGGGGGTGATACGCAGTATTTT.

The chain is built from TRBV12-3 or TRBV12-4 and TRBJ1-2; TRBD1 agrees at 7 bases. There are 13 residues in the CDR3. The V gene end was trimmed by 6 bases and the J gene end by 3 bases; junction bases not matched to a gene: 4. Here the CDR3 reads CASSRDSYYGYTF. Written as DNA, the CDR3 is TGTGCCAGCAGCCGGGACAGCTACTATGGCTACACCTTC.

The gene calls are TRBV2 and TRBJ1-1; D remains unclear. The ends were cut back, 0 bases at V and 5 bases at J, with 7 bases in the middle. Looked up from germline, CDR1 is SNHLY and CDR2 is FYNNEI. This CDR3 has 13 residues. The CDR3 nucleotides read TGTGCCAGCAGTGAAGCTTCGGGGACTGAAGCTTTCTTT. The encoded protein is CASSEASGTEAFF.